This paragraph reports one T cell receptor (beta chain). Its target antigen remains unknown. Per-nucleotide qualities are absent, and no much larger clonotype sits a single base away. The data were obtained in a study of T-cell memory formation after mild COVID-19 (dated by TCRdb to about 2021). Turning to the overall study: TCR sequence clusters from the two donors were found to be largely donor specific. In a couple of donors, T-cell clones that expanded and contracted after mild COVID-19 were tracked by sequencing TCRalpha and TCRbeta repertoires over time. The cohort was made up of two young adult volunteers, one female and one male, who were previously healthy.

Reads for this sample came from an Illumina NovaSeq 6000. Using 5'RACE with constant-segment primers, TCRalpha and TCRbeta cDNA libraries were constructed, with sample barcodes and unique molecular identifiers added in the process. Trizol reagent was used to extract RNA from every sample. Amplification of the libraries took two PCR steps, and the second step added a second sample barcode plus Illumina TruSeq adapters. Sequencing of libraries was performed on an Illumina NovaSeq with 2 x 150 bp paired-end reads. The study's own analysis went as follows. With migec v1.2.7, reads were demultiplexed and then collapsed into UMI-guided consensus sequences. With mixcr v2.1.11, UMI consensuses were aligned to TRA and TRB V and J templates and assembled into clonotypes. Expanded or contracted clonotypes were those called significant by both edgeR and NoisET, with noise models trained on biological replicates. For edgeR calls, a false discovery rate-adjusted p below 0.01 and a log2 fold-change threshold of 1 were applied. PCA with hierarchical clustering of max-normalized trajectories of the 1000 most abundant clonotypes was used as exploratory dynamics analysis. Each responding clone was given a CD4 or CD8 phenotype based on the CD4+ and CD8+ repertoires, which had been sequenced separately. TCRdb applied fastp at Q25 and MiXCR to the public reads, then kept only in-frame beta chains. Merged by CDR3 protein, the rows form single entries marked with the most common genes and DNA. The V and J calls and clone size come from TCRdb's table, not from the authors' own analysis. The sample table lists around 510,000 distinct CDR3 sequences, roughly 21% of them with a count of one. Approximately 8% of the sample comes from the top ten.

What the work shows at the level of the full study, not this receptor alone: SARS-CoV-2 specificity of the second-wave clones peaking on day 37 was not confirmed. Contracting CD4+ clones were found mainly in CM and EM memory subsets, while CD8+ clones were enriched in EMRA. The study included only a couple of mild cases, and larger cohorts that include severe cases with pre-infection samples were judged to be necessary. Some responding clones were detected in pre-infection memory, which suggested that pre-existing cross-reactive memory T cells had joined the SARS-CoV-2 response. Clones that contracted from day 15 to 85 showed balanced CD4/CD8 phenotypes, whereas a second wave of clones that expanded from day 15 to 37 leaned towards CD4+.

Ficoll-Paque density gradient centrifugation was the method used to isolate PBMCs. Sequences LNHDA (CDR1) and SQIVND (CDR2) are obtained from the germline V gene (reference sequence). Measured from the cysteine to the phenylalanine, the CDR3 is 17 residues long. Only the CDR3 DNA stays, 51 bases, in frame from base 1. V loses 6 bases of germline sequence and J loses 0 bases, and the interval between the two ends is 18 bases. The rearrangement combines TRBV19 with TRBJ2-1; no D gene can be assigned with confidence. Sequences were obtained from PBMCs or a T cell subset sorted from them (not recorded which). The TCR originated in an adult woman who had mild COVID-19 (a few samples of this study predate the infection). The sample titles of this study are shuffled in the database, so cell type and time point are left out; the donor was told from shared clones. CDR3 sequence: CASSRRRASFSYNEQFF. The DNA sequence is as follows: TGTGCCAGTAGCCGCAGACGCGCATCATTCTCCTACAATGAGCAGTTCTTC.